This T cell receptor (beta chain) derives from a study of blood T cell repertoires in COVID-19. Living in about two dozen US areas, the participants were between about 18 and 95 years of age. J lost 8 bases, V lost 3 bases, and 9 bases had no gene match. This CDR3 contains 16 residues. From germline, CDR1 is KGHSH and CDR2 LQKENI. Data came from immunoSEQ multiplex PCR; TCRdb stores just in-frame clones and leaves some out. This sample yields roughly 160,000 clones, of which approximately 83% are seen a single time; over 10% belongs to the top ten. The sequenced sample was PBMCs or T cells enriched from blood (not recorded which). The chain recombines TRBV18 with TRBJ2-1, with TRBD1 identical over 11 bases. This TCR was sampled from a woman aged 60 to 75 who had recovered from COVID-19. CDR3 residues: CASSPTGTGGIHEQFF. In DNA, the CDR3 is TGTGCCAGCTCACCTACCGGGACAGGGGGAATCCATGAGCAGTTCTTC.